The 4 T cell receptor beta chains presented below share a single source sample, sequenced in a study of T cells in Graves' hyperthyroidism and ophthalmopathy. Amplification of TCR beta CDR3 regions used RNA as the template. The TCR CDR3 first-round RT-PCR relied on the HTBI primer set. TCRdb ran MiXCR on the multiplex PCR reads and lists one entry per CDR3 protein. The data hold fewer than 850,000 distinct CDR3 sequences, with 17% observed a single time. The sample taken for sequencing was blood. The receptors shown here come from a man aged 45-60 years with Graves' hyperthyroidism.

This clonotype has just a few counts. This chain joins TRBV7-9 and TRBJ1-1; 8 bases line up with TRBD1. The V segment lost 5 bases and the J segment 7 bases; nucleotides outside the gene matches: 12. The CDR3 loop spans 15 amino acids. The germline V gene has CDR1 SEHNR and CDR2 FQNEAQ (reference sequence). The CDR3 loop is CASSPTITGGDEAFF. The CDR3 DNA reads as TGTGCCAGCAGCCCTACAATAACAGGGGGGGATGAAGCTTTCTTT.

This clonotype was picked up many times. The chain uses TRBV2 and TRBJ1-4; the match to TRBD1 covers 8 bases. The V and J ends lost 4 bases and 7 bases, in that order; junction bases with no gene match: 14. Germline V gene sequence: CDR1 SNHLY, CDR2 FYNNEI. The CDR3 extends over 17 amino acids. For the CDR3, the DNA is TGTGCCAGCAGTGTGGTCGAGGACAGGGCAATACGTGAAAAACTGTTTTTT. Amino acid sequence: CASSVVEDRAIREKLFF.

The chain couples TRBV6-2 or TRBV6-3 to TRBJ2-2, with 9 nucleotides matching TRBD2. Germline V lookup: CDR1 MNHEY, CDR2 SVGEGT. The CDR3 length is 14 residues. The V gene end was trimmed by 8 bases and the J gene end by 7 bases; junction bases not matched to a gene: 8. As DNA, the CDR3 is TGTGCCAGCCTCGCGGGAGGGCTTTTCGGGGAGCTGTTTTTT. Encoded protein: CASLAGGLFGELFF.

The sample holds many counts of this clonotype. This chain links TRBV30 with TRBJ1-5; 7 bases are shared with TRBD1. V shed 2 bases and J 4 bases; nucleotides not matched to a gene: 5. Germline V gene data show CDR1 as GTSNPN and CDR2 as SVGIG (reference sequence). This CDR3 is built from 14 residues. CDR3 sequence (DNA): TGTGCCTGGAGTAGGGGACAGTTGAATCAGCCCCAGCATTTT. This codes for CAWSRGQLNQPQHF.